The 18 T cell receptor beta chains listed next were all sequenced from one sample in a study of blood T cell repertoires in COVID-19. Sequencing was performed with immunoSEQ multiplex PCR; in TCRdb, only in-frame clones are kept and a portion is missing. The repertoire includes about 50,000 clones, 70% to 80% of them detected once, and around 5.4% sits in the top ten. The source material was PBMCs or T cells enriched from blood (not recorded which). These receptors came from a woman between 45 and 60 years old with acute COVID-19.

The chain employs TRBV29-1 and TRBJ1-6; tentative D call: TRBD1 (6 bases). Trimming shortened V by 5 bases and J by 2 bases, and 13 bases separated the two germline ends. The CDR3 has 15 amino acids. Germline CDR1 reads SQVTM; CDR2 reads ANQGSEA. As DNA, the CDR3 is TGCAGCGTTTGTCACAGGGTAACCTATAATTCACCCCTCCACTTT. It translates to CSVCHRVTYNSPLHF.

The chain links TRBV11-1 to TRBJ2-4; no firm D call. CDR3 size: 15 residues. The V gene's germline CDR1 is SGHAT and CDR2 FQDESV (reference sequence). V lost 4 bases to trimming and J lost 0 bases, with 10 bases between them. The CDR3 DNA sequence: TGTGCCAGCAGCTACGGCGGTTCAGCCAAAAACATTCAGTACTTC. This sequence encodes CASSYGGSAKNIQYF.

This chain links TRBV7-8 with TRBJ2-3; 8 nucleotides line up with TRBD2. This CDR3 comprises 17 residues. The V gene end was trimmed by 1 base and the J gene end by 5 bases; junction bases not matched to a gene: 11. Germline assignment: CDR1 SGHVS and CDR2 FQNEAQ. The CDR3 coding sequence is TGTGCCAGCAGCTTAGAAGTGGGGCGGGGGGAAAAAGATACGCAGTATTTT. Translation gives CASSLEVGRGEKDTQYF.

The gene calls are TRBV5-1 and TRBJ1-2, with TRBD1 identical over 7 bases. The CDR3 is 17 amino acids. V gave up 7 bases and J gave up 5 bases; unmatched junction bases: 20. Germline CDR1 reads SGHRS; CDR2 reads YFSETQ. DNA of the CDR3: TGCGCCAGCCCACCCCCAAAAGACAGGGTTACGAGGTATGGCTACACCTTC. Translation gives CASPPPKDRVTRYGYTF.

This sequence joins TRBV11-3 and TRBJ2-1; TRBD2 matches at 11 bases. Germline-derived CDR1 and CDR2 are SGHNT and YENEEA. Trimming cost V 1 base and J 6 bases; bases outside gene matches: 2. CDR3 length: 15 residues. The CDR3 region is CASSLVTSGGNEQFF. DNA of the CDR3: TGTGCCAGCAGCTTAGTAACTAGCGGGGGCAATGAGCAGTTCTTC.

V usage is TRBV5-8 and J usage is TRBJ2-7, with D maybe TRBD1 (6 bases). Germline lookup yields CDR1 SGHTS and CDR2 YDEGEE. The CDR3 is 14 residues long. Deletions cut 4 bases from V and 2 bases from J, with 13 bases between. The CDR3 nucleotides are TGTGCCAGCAGCGGCTCCGGGACACCCTACGAGCAGTACTTC. Encoded protein: CASSGSGTPYEQYF.

The genes are TRBV25-1 and TRBJ2-5; TRBD2 matches at 8 bases. Germline CDR1 is MGHDK and CDR2 is SYGVNS. This CDR3 has 16 amino acids. V dropped 2 bases and J dropped 4; count of bases not matched to a gene: 9. This CDR3 is CASSEGRGLVGETQYF. CDR3 DNA: TGTGCCAGCAGTGAAGGGAGGGGACTAGTGGGAGAGACCCAGTACTTC.

This chain uses TRBV2 with TRBJ1-2, with 9 bases fitting TRBD1. V lost 0 bases and J lost 6; bases outside the gene matches: 8. The CDR3 consists of 16 residues. Germline V gene data show CDR1 as SNHLY and CDR2 as FYNNEI. CDR3 in DNA: TGTGCCAGCAGTGAAGCGAAGGGACAGGGTACGGATGGCTACACCTTC. The encoded protein is CASSEAKGQGTDGYTF. Full variable domain (missing parts from reference TRBV2 and TRBJ1-2): EPEVTQTPSHQVTQMGQEVILRCVPISNHLYFYWYRQILGQKVEFLVSFYNNEISEKSEIFDDQFSVERPDGSNFTLKIRSTKLEDSAMYFCASSEAKGQGTDGYTFGSGTRLTVV.

This clone was observed a single time. The chain carries TRBV5-1 and TRBJ1-2; D unclear. Germline lookup yields CDR1 SGHRS and CDR2 YFSETQ. The CDR3 length is 13 residues. Trimming took off 0 bases at V and 8 bases at J, with 11 bases between the two ends. CDR3 region: CASSLEARFGYTF. The CDR3 nucleotides read TGCGCCAGCAGCTTGGAAGCGCGTTTCGGCTACACCTTC.

The genes are TRBV7-8 and TRBJ2-3; D is uncertain. Germline V gene lookup returns CDR1 SGHVS and CDR2 FQNEAQ. Between the trimmed V and J ends, which lost 5 bases and 0 bases, there was a span of 6 bases. The CDR3 is 13 residues long. CDR3 protein: CASSPSSTDTQYF. CDR3 DNA: TGTGCCAGCAGCCCTAGTAGCACAGATACGCAGTATTTT.

The rearrangement joins TRBV5-4 to TRBJ2-2, with D maybe TRBD1 (6 bases). Germline CDR1 SGHNT, CDR2 YYREEE (reference sequence). This CDR3 spans 15 amino acids. V was shortened by 4 bases and J by 1 base, with 11 bases between the two germline ends. The CDR3 spells CASSRRQENTGELFF. In DNA form, the CDR3 reads TGTGCCAGCAGCAGAAGACAGGAGAACACCGGGGAGCTGTTTTTT.

V is TRBV30 and J is TRBJ1-1; D perhaps matches TRBD1 (6 bases). The germline V and J ends were trimmed by 3 bases and 0 bases, with 11 bases remaining between them. The germline CDR1 and CDR2 sequences are GTSNPN and SVGIG (reference sequence). This CDR3 comprises 14 residues. CDR3 nucleotides: TGTGCCTGGAGAACCGGGACAATGAACACTGAAGCTTTCTTT. Translated: CAWRTGTMNTEAFF.

V usage is TRBV30 and J usage is TRBJ1-2; D not resolved. The V and J ends lost 5 bases and 2 bases respectively, with 6 bases between them. The CDR3 extends over 11 amino acids. The V gene's germline CDR1 is GTSNPN and CDR2 SVGIG (reference sequence). The CDR3: CAWGRNYGYTF. The CDR3 bases are TGTGCCTGGGGCAGAAACTATGGCTACACCTTC.

The chain employs TRBV3-1 (or the pseudogene TRBV3-2) and TRBJ1-5; D may be TRBD1 (5 bases). The CDR3 covers 14 residues. The germline CDR1 and CDR2 sequences are LGHDT and YNNKEL (reference sequence). Trimming shortened V by 2 bases and J by 6 bases, and 11 bases separated the two germline ends. CDR3 in DNA: TGTGCCAGCAGCCAACAGGGTTCAGGTCAGCCCCAGCATTTT. Its protein is CASSQQGSGQPQHF.

This clone was seen more than once but under ten times. This CDR3 is CASSSGTVGYTF. The CDR3 DNA follows: TGTGCCAGCAGTTCCGGGACAGTCGGCTACACCTTC. The chain carries TRBV12-3 or TRBV12-4 and TRBJ1-2; 7 bases align to TRBD1. The trim removed 4 bases at V and 8 bases at J, leaving 4 bases unmatched. The CDR3 runs 12 residues.

This clone showed up just a few times. The chain links TRBV6-6 to TRBJ1-2, with 8 bases matching TRBD1. This CDR3 region has 13 residues. With 5 bases clipped from V and 8 bases from J, the junction kept 7 bases outside the gene matches. Germline V gene sequence: CDR1 MNHNY, CDR2 SVGAGI (reference sequence). The CDR3 DNA follows: TGTGCCAGCAGTCTCCGGGACAGGAAGGGCTACACCTTC. Protein: CASSLRDRKGYTF.

The chain has TRBV7-3 and TRBJ1-6, with 11 bases that match TRBD1. This CDR3 contains 16 residues. Per germline, CDR1 SGHTA and CDR2 FQGTGA. J was trimmed by 7 bases and V by 5 bases; bases with no gene match: 7. The CDR3 DNA reads TGTGCCAGCAGCCTCAGGACAGGGGGCGTAAATTCACCCCTCCACTTT. It encodes CASSLRTGGVNSPLHF.

V is TRBV7-2 and J is TRBJ2-5; D possibly corresponds to TRBD1 (6 bases). Germline-derived CDR1 and CDR2 are SGHTA and FQGNSA. V gave up 0 bases and J gave up 2 bases, with 10 bases separating them. There are 15 residues in the CDR3. CDR3 in DNA: TGTGCCAGCAGCTTAGCGAGACAGGCTCAAGAGACCCAGTACTTC. It translates to CASSLARQAQETQYF.